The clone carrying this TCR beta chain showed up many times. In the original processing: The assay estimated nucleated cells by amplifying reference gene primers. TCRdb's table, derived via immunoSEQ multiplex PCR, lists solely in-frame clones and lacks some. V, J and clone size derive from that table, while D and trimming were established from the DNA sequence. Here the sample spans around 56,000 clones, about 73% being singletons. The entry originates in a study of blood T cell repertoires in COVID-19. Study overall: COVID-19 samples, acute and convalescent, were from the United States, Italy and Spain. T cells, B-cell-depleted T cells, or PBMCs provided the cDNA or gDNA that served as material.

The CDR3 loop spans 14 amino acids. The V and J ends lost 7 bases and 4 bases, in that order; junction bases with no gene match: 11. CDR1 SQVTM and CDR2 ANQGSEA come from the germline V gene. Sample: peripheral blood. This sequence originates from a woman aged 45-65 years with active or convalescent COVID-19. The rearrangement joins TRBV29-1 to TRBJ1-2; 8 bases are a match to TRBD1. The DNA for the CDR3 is TGCAGCGCCCTAAGGACAGGGAGCGGCTATGGCTACACCTTC. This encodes CSALRTGSGYGYTF. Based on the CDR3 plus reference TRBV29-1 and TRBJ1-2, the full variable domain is SAVISQKPSRDICQRGTSLTIQCQVDSQVTMMFWYRQQPGQSLTLIATANQGSEATYESGFVIDKFPISRPNLTFSTLTVSNMSPEDSSIYLCSALRTGSGYGYTFGSGTRLTVV.